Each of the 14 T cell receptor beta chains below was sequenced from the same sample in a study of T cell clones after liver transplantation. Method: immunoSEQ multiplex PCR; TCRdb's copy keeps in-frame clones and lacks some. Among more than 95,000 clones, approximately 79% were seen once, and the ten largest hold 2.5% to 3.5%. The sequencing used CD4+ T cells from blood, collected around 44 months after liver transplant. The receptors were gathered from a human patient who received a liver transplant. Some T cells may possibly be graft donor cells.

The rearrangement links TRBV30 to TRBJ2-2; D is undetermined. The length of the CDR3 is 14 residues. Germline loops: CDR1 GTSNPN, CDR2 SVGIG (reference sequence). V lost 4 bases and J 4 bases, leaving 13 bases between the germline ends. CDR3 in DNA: TGTGCCTGGATTCCTAGGCACGGCACCGGGGAGCTGTTTTTT. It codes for CAWIPRHGTGELFF.

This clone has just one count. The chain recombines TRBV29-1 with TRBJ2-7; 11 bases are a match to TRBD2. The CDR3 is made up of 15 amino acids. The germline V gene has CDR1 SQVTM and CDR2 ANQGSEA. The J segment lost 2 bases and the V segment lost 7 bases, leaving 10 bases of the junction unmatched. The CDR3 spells CSALGLAGGPYEQYF. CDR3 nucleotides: TGCAGCGCCCTGGGGCTAGCGGGGGGTCCCTACGAGCAGTACTTC.

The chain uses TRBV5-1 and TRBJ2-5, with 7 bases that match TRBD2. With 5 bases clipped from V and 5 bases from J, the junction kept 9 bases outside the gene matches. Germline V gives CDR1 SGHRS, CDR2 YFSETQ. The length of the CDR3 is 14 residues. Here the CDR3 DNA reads TGCGCCAGCAGTCCAAGCGGGACGGCGGAGACCCAGTACTTC. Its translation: CASSPSGTAETQYF. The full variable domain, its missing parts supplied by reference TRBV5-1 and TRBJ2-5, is KAGVTQTPRYLIKTRGQQVTLSCSPISGHRSVSWYQQTPGQGLQFLFEYFSETQRNKGNFPGRFSGRQFSNSRSEMNVSTLELGDSALYLCASSPSGTAETQYFGPGTRLLVL.

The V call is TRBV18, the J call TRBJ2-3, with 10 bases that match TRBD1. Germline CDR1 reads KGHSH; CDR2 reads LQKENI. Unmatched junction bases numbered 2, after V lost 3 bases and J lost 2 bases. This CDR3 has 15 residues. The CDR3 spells CASSPGQGYTDTQYF. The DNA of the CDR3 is TGTGCCAGCTCACCGGGACAGGGGTACACAGATACGCAGTATTTT.

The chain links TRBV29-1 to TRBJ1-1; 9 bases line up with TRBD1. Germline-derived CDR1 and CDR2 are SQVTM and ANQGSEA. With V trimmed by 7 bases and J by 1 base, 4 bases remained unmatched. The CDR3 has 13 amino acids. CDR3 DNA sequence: TGCAGCGGGGACAGGGATCCGAACACTGAAGCTTTCTTT. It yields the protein CSGDRDPNTEAFF.

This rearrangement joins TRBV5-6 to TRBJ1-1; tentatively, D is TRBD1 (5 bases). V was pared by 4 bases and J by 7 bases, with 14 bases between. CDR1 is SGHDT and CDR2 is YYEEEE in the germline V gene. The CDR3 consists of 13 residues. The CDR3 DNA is TGTGCCAGCAGCCAAGCCGTCGGGGGTGAAGCTTTCTTT. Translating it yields CASSQAVGGEAFF.

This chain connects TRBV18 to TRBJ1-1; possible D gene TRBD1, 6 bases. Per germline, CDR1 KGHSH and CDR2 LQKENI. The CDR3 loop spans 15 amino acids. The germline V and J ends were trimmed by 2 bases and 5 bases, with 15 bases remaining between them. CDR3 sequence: CASSPSDRPRTEAFF. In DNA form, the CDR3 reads TGTGCCAGCTCACCATCCGACAGGCCGAGGACTGAAGCTTTCTTT.

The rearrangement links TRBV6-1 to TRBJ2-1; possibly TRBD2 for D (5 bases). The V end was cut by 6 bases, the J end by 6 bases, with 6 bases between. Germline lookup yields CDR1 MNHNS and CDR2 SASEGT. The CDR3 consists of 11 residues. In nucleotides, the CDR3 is TGTGCCAGCAGGGAGGTCAATGAGCAGTTCTTC. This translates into CASREVNEQFF.

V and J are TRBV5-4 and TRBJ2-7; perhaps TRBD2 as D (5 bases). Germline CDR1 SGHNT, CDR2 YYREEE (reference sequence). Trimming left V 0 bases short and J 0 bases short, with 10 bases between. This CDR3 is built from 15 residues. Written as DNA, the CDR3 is TGTGCCAGCAGCTTGGTCCCTAGCCCCTCCTACGAGCAGTACTTC. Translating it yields CASSLVPSPSYEQYF.

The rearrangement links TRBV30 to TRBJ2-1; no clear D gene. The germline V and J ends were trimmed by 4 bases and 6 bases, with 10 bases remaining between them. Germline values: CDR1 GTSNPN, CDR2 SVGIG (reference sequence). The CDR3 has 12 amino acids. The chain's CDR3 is CAWTHLGNEQFF. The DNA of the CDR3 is TGTGCCTGGACCCACCTCGGCAATGAGCAGTTCTTC.

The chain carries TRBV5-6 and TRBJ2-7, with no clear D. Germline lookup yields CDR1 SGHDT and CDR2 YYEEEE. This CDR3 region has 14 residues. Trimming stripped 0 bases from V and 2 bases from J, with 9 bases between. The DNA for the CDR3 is TGTGCCAGCAGCTTGGAACGGCCCCCCTACGAGCAGTACTTC. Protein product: CASSLERPPYEQYF.

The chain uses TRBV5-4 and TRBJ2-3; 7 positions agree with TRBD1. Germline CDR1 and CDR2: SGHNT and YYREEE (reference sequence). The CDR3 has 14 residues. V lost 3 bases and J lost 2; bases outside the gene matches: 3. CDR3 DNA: TGTGCCAGCAGCTCGACAGGGCCCACAGATACGCAGTATTTT. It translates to CASSSTGPTDTQYF. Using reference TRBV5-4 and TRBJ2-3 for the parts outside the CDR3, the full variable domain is ETGVTQSPTHLIKTRGQQVTLRCSSQSGHNTVSWYQQALGQGPQFIFQYYREEENGRGNFPPRFSGLQFPNYSSELNVNALELDDSALYLCASSSTGPTDTQYFGPGTRLTVL.

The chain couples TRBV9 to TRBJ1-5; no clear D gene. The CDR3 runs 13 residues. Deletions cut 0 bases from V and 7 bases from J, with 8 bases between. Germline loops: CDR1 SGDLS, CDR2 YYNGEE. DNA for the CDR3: TGTGCCAGCAGCGTAGGTTGGGAACAGCCCCAGCATTTT. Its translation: CASSVGWEQPQHF.

The CDR3 protein is CASSDRGSPTDTQYF. DNA for the CDR3: TGTGCCAGCAGTGACAGGGGATCTCCCACAGATACGCAGTATTTT. The chain has TRBV6-6 and TRBJ2-3; 8 positions agree with TRBD1. This CDR3 contains 15 residues. Germline CDR1 MNHNY, CDR2 SVGAGI (reference sequence). Losses at the gene ends were 5 bases for V and 2 bases for J; bases not matched to a gene: 6.